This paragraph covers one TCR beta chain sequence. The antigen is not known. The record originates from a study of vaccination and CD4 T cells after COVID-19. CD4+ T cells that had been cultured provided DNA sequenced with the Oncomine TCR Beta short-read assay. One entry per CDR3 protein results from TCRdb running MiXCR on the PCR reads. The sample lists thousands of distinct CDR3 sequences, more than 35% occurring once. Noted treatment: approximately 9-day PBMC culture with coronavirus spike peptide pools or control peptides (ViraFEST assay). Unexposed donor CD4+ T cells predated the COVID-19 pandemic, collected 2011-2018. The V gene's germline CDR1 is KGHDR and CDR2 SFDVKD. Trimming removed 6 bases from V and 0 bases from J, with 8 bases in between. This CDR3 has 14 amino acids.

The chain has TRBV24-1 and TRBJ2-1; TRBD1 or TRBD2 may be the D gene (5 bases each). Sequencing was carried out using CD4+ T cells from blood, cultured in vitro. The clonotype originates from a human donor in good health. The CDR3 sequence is CATSPGPSYNEQFF. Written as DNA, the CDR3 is TGTGCCACCAGTCCGGGACCCTCCTACAATGAGCAGTTCTTC.